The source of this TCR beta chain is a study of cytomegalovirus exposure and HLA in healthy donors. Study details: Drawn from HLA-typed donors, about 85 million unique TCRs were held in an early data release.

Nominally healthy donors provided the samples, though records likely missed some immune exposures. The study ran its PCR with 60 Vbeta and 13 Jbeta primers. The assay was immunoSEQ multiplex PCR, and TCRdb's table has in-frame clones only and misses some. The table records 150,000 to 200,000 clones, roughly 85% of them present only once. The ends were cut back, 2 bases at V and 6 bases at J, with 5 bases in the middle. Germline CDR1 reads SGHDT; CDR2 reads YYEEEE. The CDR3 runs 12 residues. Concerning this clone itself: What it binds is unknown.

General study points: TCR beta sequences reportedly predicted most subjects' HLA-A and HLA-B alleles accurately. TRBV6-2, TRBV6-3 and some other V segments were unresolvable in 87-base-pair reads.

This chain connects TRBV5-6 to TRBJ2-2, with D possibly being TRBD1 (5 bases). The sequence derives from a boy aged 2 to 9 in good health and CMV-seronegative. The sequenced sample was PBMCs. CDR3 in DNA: TGTGCCAGCAGCTTACAGGCCGGGGAGCTGTTTTTT. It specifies CASSLQAGELFF.